The 14 T cell receptor beta chains below come from one sample, sequenced in a study of CD8+CD57+ T cells in acquired aplastic anemia. Genomic DNA, serving as template, underwent TCR beta VDJ and CDR3 profiling. Each CDR3 protein gets one entry after TCRdb re-called the reads with MiXCR. The data contain about 98,000 distinct CDR3 sequences, around 62% of them seen just once; the ten biggest clones take up over 55%. Patients picked for sequencing had shown CD8+CD57+ cell expansion detected by flow cytometry. Sequenced input: sorted CD4+, CD8+, or CD8+CD57+ T cells (not recorded which) from PBMCs. All receptors come from a human donor with aplastic anemia.

In this sample, this clonotype turned up once. The CDR3 protein is CASRPDSTEAFF. The CDR3 bases are TGTGCCAGCAGACCCGACAGCACTGAAGCTTTCTTT. The chain has TRBV12-3 or TRBV12-4 and TRBJ1-1; TRBD1 might be the D (5 bases). Trimming pared 6 bases from V and 4 bases from J, leaving 9 bases between. The CDR3 has 12 residues.

V gene TRBV7-7 combines with J gene TRBJ2-7; possibly TRBD1 for D (6 bases). The CDR3 loop spans 15 amino acids. Trimming took off 2 bases at V and 1 base at J, with 12 bases between the two ends. From germline, CDR1 is SSHAT and CDR2 FNYEAQ (reference sequence). The CDR3 loop is CASSLRAGASYEQYF. CDR3 DNA sequence: TGTGCCAGCAGCTTACGGGCAGGGGCGTCCTACGAGCAGTACTTC. Full variable domain (rest looked up from reference TRBV7-7 and TRBJ2-7): GAGVSQSPRYKVTKRGQDVTLRCDPISSHATLYWYQQALGQGPEFLTYFNYEAQPDKSGLPSDRFSAERPEGSISTLTIQRTEQRDSAMYRCASSLRAGASYEQYFGPGTRLTVT.

This clonotype was detected once. This rearrangement joins TRBV10-3 to TRBJ2-7; unclear D gene. CDR1 ENHRY and CDR2 SYGVKD come from the germline V gene. The CDR3 loop spans 15 amino acids. Trimming removed 2 bases at V and 0 bases at J, with 11 bases between. CDR3 sequence reads: CAISESHKVSYEQYF. CDR3 sequence (DNA): TGTGCCATCAGTGAGAGTCACAAGGTCTCCTACGAGCAGTACTTC.

V usage is TRBV7-3 and J usage is TRBJ2-3; maybe TRBD1 (5 bases). The germline V gene encodes CDR1 SGHTA and CDR2 FQGTGA. CDR3 length equals 14 residues. The V gene lost 4 bases and the J gene lost 2 bases, with 10 bases spanning the gap. CDR3 DNA sequence: TGTGCCAGCAGCTCGCCGGACACCACAGATACGCAGTATTTT. Its translation: CASSSPDTTDTQYF.

Of note for this clonotype: Germline and junction disagree at one end, which may indicate a read error. V and J are TRBV12-3 or TRBV12-4 and TRBJ1-1; D is unresolved. The CDR3 runs to 13 residues. CDR3 sequence reads: CASSFLTHTEASF. The CDR3 nucleotides are TGTGCCAGCAGTTTTCTAACTCACACTGAAGCTTCCTTT.

This clonotype has just a few counts. This chain joins TRBV20-1 and TRBJ2-3; the D is unclear. This CDR3 comprises 11 residues. CDR1 and CDR2 (germline): DFQATT, SNEGSKA (reference sequence). Between the trimmed V and J ends, which lost 4 bases and 2 bases, there was a span of 4 bases. The CDR3 DNA reads as TGCAGTGCTAATCCCACAGATACGCAGTATTTT. Encoded protein: CSANPTDTQYF.

This clonotype was observed a single time. The chain joins TRBV20-1 to TRBJ2-5; D is uncertain. The germline V and J ends were trimmed by 3 bases and 1 base, with 9 bases remaining between them. Germline V CDR1 and CDR2: DFQATT, SNEGSKA (reference sequence). CDR3 length equals 13 residues. In DNA form, the CDR3 reads TGCAGTGCTAGGGTCGGCTTCCAAGAGACCCAGTACTTC. It codes for CSARVGFQETQYF.

This sequence joins TRBV7-3 and TRBJ2-2; maybe TRBD1 (6 bases). V shed 3 bases and J shed 6 bases, with 8 bases lying between them. Per the germline V gene, CDR1 is SGHTA and CDR2 is FQGTGA. The CDR3 has 13 residues. The CDR3 reads CASSLGAAGELFF. The CDR3 coding sequence is TGTGCCAGCAGCTTGGGGGCGGCCGGGGAGCTGTTTTTT.

This chain joins TRBV24-1 and TRBJ2-7; TRBD1 is a possible D gene (5 bases). Germline CDR1 is KGHDR and CDR2 is SFDVKD. V was shortened by 2 bases and J by 4 bases, with 8 bases between the two germline ends. The CDR3 length is 13 residues. The chain's CDR3 is CATSDSQGYEQYF. For the CDR3, the DNA is TGTGCCACCAGTGATTCGCAGGGTTACGAGCAGTACTTC.

As for this clonotype: A much larger clone sits a single nucleotide away, making a read error possible. This sequence joins TRBV27 and TRBJ1-1; D perhaps matches TRBD1 (5 bases). Germline values: CDR1 MNHEY, CDR2 SMNVEV (reference sequence). The V gene lost 6 bases and the J gene lost 6 bases, with 8 bases spanning the gap. The CDR3 is 11 residues long. CDR3 nucleotide sequence: TGTGCCAGCAGGAGACAGCCTGAAGCTTTCTTT. Translation gives CASRRQPEAFF.

Only one count was recorded for this clonotype. V is TRBV24-1 and J is TRBJ2-1; D perhaps matches TRBD2 (7 bases). CDR1 and CDR2 from the germline V gene are KGHDR and SFDVKD. The CDR3 runs 12 residues. With 8 bases removed from V and 4 bases from J, the gap between germline ends came to 8 bases. The CDR3: CATKGGYNEQFF. The CDR3 nucleotides read TGTGCCACCAAGGGGGGGTACAATGAGCAGTTCTTC.

This chain connects TRBV15 to TRBJ2-1, with a weak D call TRBD1 (6 bases). Trimming stripped 1 base from V and 4 bases from J, with 11 bases between. Germline V lookup: CDR1 LNHNV, CDR2 YYDKDF (reference sequence). There are 15 residues in the CDR3. The CDR3 DNA reads TGTGCCACCAGCAGAGTCGGACAGAGTTACAATGAGCAGTTCTTC. The encoded protein is CATSRVGQSYNEQFF.

The rearrangement joins TRBV9 to TRBJ1-1; the D gene is possibly TRBD1 (6 bases). Germline V CDR1 and CDR2: SGDLS, YYNGEE. With 0 bases removed from V and 3 bases from J, the gap between germline ends came to 12 bases. There are 15 residues in the CDR3. CDR3 sequence (DNA): TGTGCCAGCAGCGTAGGGGGGCTAGCGTACACTGAAGCTTTCTTT. It encodes CASSVGGLAYTEAFF.

The chain links TRBV7-8 to TRBJ2-3, with 8 positions matching TRBD2. Losses at the gene ends were 11 bases for V and 4 bases for J; bases not matched to a gene: 8. The V gene's germline CDR1 is SGHVS and CDR2 FQNEAQ. This CDR3 is 13 amino acids long. CDR3 protein: CAGGTRGADTQYF. CDR3 bases: TGTGCCGGCGGGACTAGAGGCGCAGATACGCAGTATTTT. The full variable domain, in which reference TRBV7-8 and TRBJ2-3 provide the parts outside the CDR3, is GAGVSQSPRYKVAKRGQDVALRCDPISGHVSLFWYQQALGQGPEFLTYFQNEAQLDKSGLPSDRFFAERPEGSVSTLKIQRTQQEDSAVYLCAGGTRGADTQYFGPGTRLTVL.